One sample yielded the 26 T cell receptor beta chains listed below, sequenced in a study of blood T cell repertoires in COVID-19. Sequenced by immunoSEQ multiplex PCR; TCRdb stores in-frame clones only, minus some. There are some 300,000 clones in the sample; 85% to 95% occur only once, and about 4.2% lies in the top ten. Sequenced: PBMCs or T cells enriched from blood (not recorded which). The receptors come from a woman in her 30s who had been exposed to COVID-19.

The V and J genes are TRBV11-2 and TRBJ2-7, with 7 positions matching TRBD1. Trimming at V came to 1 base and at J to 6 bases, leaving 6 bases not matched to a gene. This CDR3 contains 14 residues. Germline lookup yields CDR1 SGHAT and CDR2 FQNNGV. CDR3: CASSLGTRGFEQYF. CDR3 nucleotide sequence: TGTGCCAGCAGCTTAGGTACCAGGGGGTTCGAGCAGTACTTC.

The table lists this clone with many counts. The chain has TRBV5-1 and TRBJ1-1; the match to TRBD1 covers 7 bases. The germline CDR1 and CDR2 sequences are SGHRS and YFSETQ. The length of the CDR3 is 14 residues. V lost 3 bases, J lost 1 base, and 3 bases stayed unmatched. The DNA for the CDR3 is TGCGCCAGCAGCTGGACAGGATCGAACACTGAAGCTTTCTTT. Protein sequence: CASSWTGSNTEAFF.

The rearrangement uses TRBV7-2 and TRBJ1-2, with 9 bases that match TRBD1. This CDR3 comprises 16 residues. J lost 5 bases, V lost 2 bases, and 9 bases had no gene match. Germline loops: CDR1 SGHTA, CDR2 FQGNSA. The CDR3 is CASSLNSPGQGYGYTF. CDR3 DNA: TGTGCCAGCAGCTTAAACTCACCGGGACAGGGTTATGGCTACACCTTC.

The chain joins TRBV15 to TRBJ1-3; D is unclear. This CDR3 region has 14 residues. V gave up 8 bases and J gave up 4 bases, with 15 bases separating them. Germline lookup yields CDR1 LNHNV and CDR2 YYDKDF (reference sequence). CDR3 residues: CATAPRVLGNTIYF. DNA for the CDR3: TGTGCCACCGCGCCGAGGGTGTTAGGAAACACCATATATTTT.

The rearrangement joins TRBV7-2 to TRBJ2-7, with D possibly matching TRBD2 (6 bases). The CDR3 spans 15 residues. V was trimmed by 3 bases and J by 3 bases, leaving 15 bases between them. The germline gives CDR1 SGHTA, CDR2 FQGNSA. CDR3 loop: CASSFRPGVVYEQYF. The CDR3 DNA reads TGTGCCAGCAGCTTTAGACCGGGGGTGGTCTACGAGCAGTACTTC.

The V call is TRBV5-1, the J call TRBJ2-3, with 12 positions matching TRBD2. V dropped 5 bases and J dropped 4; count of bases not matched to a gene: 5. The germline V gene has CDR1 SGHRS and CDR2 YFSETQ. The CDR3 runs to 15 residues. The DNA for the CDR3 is TGCGCCAGCAGGGATCTAGCGGGGGGGCCAGATACGCAGTATTTT. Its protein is CASRDLAGGPDTQYF.

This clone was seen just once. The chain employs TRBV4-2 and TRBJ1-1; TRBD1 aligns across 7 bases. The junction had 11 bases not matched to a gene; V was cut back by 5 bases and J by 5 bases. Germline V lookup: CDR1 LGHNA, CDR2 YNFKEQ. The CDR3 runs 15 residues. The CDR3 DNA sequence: TGTGCCAGCAGCGCCCCCGACAGGGATGGGACTGAAGCTTTCTTT. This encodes CASSAPDRDGTEAFF.

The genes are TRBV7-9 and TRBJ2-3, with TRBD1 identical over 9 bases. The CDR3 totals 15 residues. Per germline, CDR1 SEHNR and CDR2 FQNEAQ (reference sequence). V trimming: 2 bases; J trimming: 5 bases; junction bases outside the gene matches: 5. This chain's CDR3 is CASSLNTGGGDTQYF. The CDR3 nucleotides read TGTGCCAGCAGCTTAAATACAGGGGGCGGAGATACGCAGTATTTT.

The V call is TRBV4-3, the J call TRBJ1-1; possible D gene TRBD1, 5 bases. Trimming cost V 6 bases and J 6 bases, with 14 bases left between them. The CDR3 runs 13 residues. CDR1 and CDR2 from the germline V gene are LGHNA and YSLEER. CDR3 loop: CASRGLGTSEAFF. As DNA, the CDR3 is TGCGCCAGCAGGGGATTGGGGACTTCTGAAGCTTTCTTT.

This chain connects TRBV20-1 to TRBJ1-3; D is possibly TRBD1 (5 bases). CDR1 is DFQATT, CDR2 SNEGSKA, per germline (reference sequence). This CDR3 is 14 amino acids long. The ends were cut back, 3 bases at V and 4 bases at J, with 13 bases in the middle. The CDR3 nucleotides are TGCAGTGCTAGTCCGGCAGGGAGGGGAAACACCATATATTTT. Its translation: CSASPAGRGNTIYF.

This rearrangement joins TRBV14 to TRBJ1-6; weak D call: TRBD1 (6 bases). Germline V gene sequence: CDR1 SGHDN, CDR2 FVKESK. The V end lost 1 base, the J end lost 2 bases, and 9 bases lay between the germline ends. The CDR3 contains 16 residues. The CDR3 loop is CASSQVQGTYNSPLHF. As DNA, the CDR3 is TGTGCCAGCAGCCAAGTTCAGGGGACCTATAATTCACCCCTCCACTTT.

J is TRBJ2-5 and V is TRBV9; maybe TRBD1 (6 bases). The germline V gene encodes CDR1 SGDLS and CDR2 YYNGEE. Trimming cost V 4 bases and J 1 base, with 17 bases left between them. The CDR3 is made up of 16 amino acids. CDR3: CASSLRLGAVQETQYF. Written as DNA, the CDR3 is TGTGCCAGCAGCCTTCGTTTGGGGGCTGTCCAAGAGACCCAGTACTTC.

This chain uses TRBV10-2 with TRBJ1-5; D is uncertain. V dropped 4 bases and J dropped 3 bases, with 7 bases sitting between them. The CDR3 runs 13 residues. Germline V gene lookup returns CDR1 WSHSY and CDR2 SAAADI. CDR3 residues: CASSGSLNQPQHF. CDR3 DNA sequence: TGCGCCAGCAGTGGGAGCCTCAATCAGCCCCAGCATTTT.

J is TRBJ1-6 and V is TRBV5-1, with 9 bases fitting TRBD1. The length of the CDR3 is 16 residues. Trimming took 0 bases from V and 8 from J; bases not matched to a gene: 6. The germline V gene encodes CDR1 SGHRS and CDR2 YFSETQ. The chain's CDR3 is CASSLGTQGADSPLHF. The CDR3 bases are TGCGCCAGCAGCTTGGGAACACAGGGGGCTGATTCACCCCTCCACTTT.

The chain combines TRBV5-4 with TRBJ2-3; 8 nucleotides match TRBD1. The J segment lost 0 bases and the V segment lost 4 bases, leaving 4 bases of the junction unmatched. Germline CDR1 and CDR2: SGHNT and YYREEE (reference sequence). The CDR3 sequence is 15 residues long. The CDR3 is CASSVRTGSTDTQYF. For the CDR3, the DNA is TGTGCCAGCAGCGTCCGGACAGGGAGCACAGATACGCAGTATTTT. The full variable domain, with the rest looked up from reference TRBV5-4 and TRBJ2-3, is ETGVTQSPTHLIKTRGQQVTLRCSSQSGHNTVSWYQQALGQGPQFIFQYYREEENGRGNFPPRFSGLQFPNYSSELNVNALELDDSALYLCASSVRTGSTDTQYFGPGTRLTVL.

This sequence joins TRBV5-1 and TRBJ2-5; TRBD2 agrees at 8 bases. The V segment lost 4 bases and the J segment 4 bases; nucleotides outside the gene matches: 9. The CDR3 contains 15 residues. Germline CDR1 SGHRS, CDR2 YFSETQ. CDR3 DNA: TGCGCCAGCAGCGTCCCCACTAGCGGCGGAGAGACCCAGTACTTC. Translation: CASSVPTSGGETQYF.

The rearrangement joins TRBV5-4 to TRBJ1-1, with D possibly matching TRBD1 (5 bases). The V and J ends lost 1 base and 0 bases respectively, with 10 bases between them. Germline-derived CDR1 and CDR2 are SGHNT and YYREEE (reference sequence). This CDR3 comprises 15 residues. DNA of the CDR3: TGTGCCAGCAGCTTGAAGACAGACATGAACACTGAAGCTTTCTTT. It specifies CASSLKTDMNTEAFF.

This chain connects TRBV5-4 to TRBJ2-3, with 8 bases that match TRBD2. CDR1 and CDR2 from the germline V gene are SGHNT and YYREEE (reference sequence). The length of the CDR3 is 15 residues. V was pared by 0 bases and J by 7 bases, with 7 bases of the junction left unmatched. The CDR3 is CASSLGLAQANTQYF. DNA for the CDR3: TGTGCCAGCAGCTTGGGACTAGCGCAGGCGAATACGCAGTATTTT. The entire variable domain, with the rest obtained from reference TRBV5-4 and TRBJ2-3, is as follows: ETGVTQSPTHLIKTRGQQVTLRCSSQSGHNTVSWYQQALGQGPQFIFQYYREEENGRGNFPPRFSGLQFPNYSSELNVNALELDDSALYLCASSLGLAQANTQYFGPGTRLTVL.

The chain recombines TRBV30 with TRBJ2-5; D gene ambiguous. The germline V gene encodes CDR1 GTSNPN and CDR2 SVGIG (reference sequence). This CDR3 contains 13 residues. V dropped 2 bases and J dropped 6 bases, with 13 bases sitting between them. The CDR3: CAWSTGERKTQYF. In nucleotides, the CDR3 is TGTGCCTGGAGTACGGGTGAACGGAAGACCCAGTACTTC. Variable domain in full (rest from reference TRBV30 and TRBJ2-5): SQTIHQWPATLVQPVGSPLSLECTVEGTSNPNLYWYRQAAGRGLQLLFYSVGIGQISSEVPQNLSASRPQDRQFILSSKKLLLSDSGFYLCAWSTGERKTQYFGPGTRLLVL.

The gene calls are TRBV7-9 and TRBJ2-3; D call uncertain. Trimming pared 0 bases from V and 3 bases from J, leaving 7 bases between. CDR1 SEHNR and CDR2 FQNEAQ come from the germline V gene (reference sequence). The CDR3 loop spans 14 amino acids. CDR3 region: CASSLAPGTDTQYF. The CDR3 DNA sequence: TGTGCCAGCAGCTTAGCGCCGGGTACAGATACGCAGTATTTT.

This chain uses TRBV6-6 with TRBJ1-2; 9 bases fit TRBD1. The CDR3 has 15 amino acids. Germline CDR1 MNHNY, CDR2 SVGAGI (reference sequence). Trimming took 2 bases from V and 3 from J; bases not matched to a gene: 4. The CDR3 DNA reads TGTGCCAGCAGTTACCAAGGGACAGGGTACTATGGCTACACCTTC. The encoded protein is CASSYQGTGYYGYTF.

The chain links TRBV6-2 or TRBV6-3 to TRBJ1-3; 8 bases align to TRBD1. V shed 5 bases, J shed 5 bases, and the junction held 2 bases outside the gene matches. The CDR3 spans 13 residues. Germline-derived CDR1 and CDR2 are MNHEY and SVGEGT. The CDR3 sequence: CASSRQGRNTIYF. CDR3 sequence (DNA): TGTGCCAGCAGTCGACAGGGGAGAAACACCATATATTTT.

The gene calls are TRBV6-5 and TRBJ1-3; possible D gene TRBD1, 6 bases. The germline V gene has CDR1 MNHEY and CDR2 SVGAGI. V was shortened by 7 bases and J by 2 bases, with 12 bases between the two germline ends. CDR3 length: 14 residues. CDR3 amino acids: CASILGAPGNTIYF. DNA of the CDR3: TGTGCCAGCATTCTGGGGGCTCCTGGAAACACCATATATTTT.

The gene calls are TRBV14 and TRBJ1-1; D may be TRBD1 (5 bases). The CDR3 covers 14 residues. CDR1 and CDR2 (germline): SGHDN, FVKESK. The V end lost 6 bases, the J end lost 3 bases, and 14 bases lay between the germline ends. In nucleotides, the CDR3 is TGTGCCAGCAGTATGGGGGGTAGGTACACTGAAGCTTTCTTT. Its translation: CASSMGGRYTEAFF. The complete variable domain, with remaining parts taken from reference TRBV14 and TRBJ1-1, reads EAGVTQFPSHSVIEKGQTVTLRCDPISGHDNLYWYRRVMGKEIKFLLHFVKESKQDESGMPNNRFLAERTGGTYSTLKVQPAELEDSGVYFCASSMGGRYTEAFFGQGTRLTVV.

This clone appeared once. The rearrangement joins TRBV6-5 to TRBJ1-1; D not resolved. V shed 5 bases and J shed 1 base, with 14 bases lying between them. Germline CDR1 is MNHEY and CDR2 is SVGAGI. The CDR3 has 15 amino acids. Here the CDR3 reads CASSHGWSANTEAFF. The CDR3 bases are TGTGCCAGCAGTCACGGGTGGTCAGCGAACACTGAAGCTTTCTTT.

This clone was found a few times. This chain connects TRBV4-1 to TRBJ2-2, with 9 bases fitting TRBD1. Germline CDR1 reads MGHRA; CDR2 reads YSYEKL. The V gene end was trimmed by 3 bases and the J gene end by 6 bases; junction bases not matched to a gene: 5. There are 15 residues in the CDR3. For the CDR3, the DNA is TGCGCCAGCAGCCACACAGGGGGCTCGGCCGGGGAGCTGTTTTTT. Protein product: CASSHTGGSAGELFF.